This T cell receptor beta chain appears in the sequencing data of a study of identical twins. A universal primer site was created by template switching, with the cDNA bearing unique molecular identifiers. TCRdb independently ran MiXCR on the 5' RACE reads; one entry per CDR3 protein. The data hold roughly 200,000 distinct CDR3 sequences, with around 8.1% observed a single time. This clonotype was seen repeatedly, ten times or more. Its antigen remains unidentified. V shed 0 bases, J shed 5 bases, and the junction held 5 bases outside the gene matches. The CDR3 spans 16 residues. Germline V gene data show CDR1 as SGDLS and CDR2 as YYNGEE. Findings and caveats of the study: High-abundance cord blood beta clonotypes had fewer insertions; memory repertoires showed none. Donors were not followed over many years; analysis was cross-sectional.

These data were likewise used in another study, on yellow fever vaccine responses in identical twins.

The sequenced sample was memory (CD45RO+) T cells sorted from blood. The chain couples TRBV9 to TRBJ2-3; TRBD2 aligns across 11 bases. This TCR was recovered from a woman between 18 and 29 years old in good health. In nucleotides, the CDR3 is TGTGCCAGCAGCGTAGAGGATAGCGGGAGGGGAGATACGCAGTATTTT. As protein: CASSVEDSGRGDTQYF.